One T cell receptor (beta chain) is described in this entry. All enrollees were roughly 18 to 100 years old and from roughly 22 US areas. Participants' own reports of clinical history determined their cohort assignment. Per the original data handling: Researchers report that nucleated cell counts were estimated from reference gene primer amplification. Clones were sequenced by immunoSEQ multiplex PCR, and TCRdb holds only the in-frame ones, with some missing. Clonal size and the V and J genes are those of that table, whereas D and trimming came from the DNA. The sample consists of approximately 480,000 clones, around 90% of them appearing once. This record comes from a study of blood T cell repertoires in COVID-19. Germline CDR1 and CDR2: GTSNPN and SVGIG (reference sequence). V gave up 7 bases and J gave up 8 bases, with 13 bases separating them. The CDR3 has 11 residues.

The sequence came from a woman aged 18-35 years who had recovered from COVID-19. The sequencing input was PBMCs or T cells enriched from blood (not recorded which). The chain is built from TRBV30 and TRBJ2-3; D not resolved. CDR3 amino acids: CAFLIVGTQYF. CDR3 bases: TGTGCCTTCTTAATTGTCGGTACGCAGTATTTT.